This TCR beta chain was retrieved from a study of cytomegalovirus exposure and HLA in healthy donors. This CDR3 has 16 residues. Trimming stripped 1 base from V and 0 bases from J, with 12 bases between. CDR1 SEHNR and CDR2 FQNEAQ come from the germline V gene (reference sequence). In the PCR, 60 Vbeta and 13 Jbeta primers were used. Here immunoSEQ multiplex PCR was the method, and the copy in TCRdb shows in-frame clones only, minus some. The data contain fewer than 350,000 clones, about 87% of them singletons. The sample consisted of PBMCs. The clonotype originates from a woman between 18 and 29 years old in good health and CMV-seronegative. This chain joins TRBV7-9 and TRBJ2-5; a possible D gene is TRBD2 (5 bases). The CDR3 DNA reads TGTGCCAGCAGCTTAGGTATGGGAGCCTACCAAGAGACCCAGTACTTC. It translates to CASSLGMGAYQETQYF.